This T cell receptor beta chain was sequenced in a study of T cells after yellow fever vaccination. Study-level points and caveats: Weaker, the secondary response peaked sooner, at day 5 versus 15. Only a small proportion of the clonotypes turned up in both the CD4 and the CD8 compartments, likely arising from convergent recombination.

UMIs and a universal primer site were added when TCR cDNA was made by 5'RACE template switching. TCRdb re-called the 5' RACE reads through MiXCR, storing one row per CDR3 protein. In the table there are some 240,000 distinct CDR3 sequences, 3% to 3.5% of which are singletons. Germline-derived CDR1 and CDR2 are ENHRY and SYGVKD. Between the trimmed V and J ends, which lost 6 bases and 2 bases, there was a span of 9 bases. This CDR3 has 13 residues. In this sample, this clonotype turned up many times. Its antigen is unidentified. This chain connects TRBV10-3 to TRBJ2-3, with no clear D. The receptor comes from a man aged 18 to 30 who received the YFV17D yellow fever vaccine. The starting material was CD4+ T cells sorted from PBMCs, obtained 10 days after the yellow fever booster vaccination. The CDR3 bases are TGTGCCATCAGCCCTCCCAACACAGATACGCAGTATTTT. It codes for CAISPPNTDTQYF.